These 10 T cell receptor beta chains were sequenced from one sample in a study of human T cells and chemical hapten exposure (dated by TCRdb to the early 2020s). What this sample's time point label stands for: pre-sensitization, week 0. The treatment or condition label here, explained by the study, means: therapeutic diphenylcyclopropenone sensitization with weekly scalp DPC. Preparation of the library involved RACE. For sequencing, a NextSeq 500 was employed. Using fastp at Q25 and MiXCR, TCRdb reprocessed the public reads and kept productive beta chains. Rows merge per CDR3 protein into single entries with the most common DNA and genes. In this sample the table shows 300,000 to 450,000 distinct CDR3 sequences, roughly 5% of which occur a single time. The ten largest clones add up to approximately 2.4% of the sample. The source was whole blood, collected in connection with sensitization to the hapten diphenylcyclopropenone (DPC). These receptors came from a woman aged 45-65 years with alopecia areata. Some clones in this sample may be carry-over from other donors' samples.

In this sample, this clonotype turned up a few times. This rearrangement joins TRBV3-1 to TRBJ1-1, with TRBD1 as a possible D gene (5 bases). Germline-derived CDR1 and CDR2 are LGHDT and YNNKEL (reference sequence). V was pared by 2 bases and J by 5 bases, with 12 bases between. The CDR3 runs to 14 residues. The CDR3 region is CASSQKGMVTEAFF. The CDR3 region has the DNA TGTGCCAGCAGCCAAAAGGGGATGGTAACTGAAGCTTTCTTT.

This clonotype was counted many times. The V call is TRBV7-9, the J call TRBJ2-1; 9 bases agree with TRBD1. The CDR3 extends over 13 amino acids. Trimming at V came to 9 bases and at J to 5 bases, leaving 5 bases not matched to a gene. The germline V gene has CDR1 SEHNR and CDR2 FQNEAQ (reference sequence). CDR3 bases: TGTGCCAGGTCGGGACAGGGTAACAATGAGCAGTTCTTC. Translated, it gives CARSGQGNNEQFF.

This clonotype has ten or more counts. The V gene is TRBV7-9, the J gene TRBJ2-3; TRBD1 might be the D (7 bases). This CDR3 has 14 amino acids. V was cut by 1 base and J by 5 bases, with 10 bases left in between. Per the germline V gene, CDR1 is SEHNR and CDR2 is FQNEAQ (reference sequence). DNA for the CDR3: TGTGCCAGCAGCTTAGACAGGGGAGGAGATACGCAGTATTTT. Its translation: CASSLDRGGDTQYF.

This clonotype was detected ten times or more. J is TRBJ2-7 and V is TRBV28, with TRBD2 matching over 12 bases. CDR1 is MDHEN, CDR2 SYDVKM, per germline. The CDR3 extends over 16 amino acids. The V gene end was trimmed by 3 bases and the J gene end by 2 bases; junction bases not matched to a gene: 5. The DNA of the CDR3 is TGTGCCAGCAGTTTGGCCCGGACTAGCGGGGCCTACGAGCAGTACTTC. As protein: CASSLARTSGAYEQYF.

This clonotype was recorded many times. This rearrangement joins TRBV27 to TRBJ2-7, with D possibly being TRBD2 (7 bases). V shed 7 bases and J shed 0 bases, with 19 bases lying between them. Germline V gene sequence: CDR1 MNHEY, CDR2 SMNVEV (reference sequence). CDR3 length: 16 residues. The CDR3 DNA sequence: TGTGCCAGCACCCCCGGGGGCGGGGGAAGCTCCTACGAGCAGTACTTC. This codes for CASTPGGGGSSYEQYF.

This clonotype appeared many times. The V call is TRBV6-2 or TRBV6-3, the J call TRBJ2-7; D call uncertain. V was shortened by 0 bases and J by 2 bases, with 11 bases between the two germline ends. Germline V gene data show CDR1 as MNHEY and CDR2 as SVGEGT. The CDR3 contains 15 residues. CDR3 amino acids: CASSYSLGKPYEQYF. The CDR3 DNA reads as TGTGCCAGCAGTTACTCATTGGGCAAGCCCTACGAGCAGTACTTC.

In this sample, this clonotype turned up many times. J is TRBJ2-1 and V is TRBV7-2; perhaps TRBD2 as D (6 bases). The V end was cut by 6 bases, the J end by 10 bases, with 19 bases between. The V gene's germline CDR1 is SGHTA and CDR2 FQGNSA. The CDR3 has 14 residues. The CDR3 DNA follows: TGTGCCAGCAGAACGGGTATCGCGGGGCGCGAGCAGTTCTTC. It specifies CASRTGIAGREQFF.

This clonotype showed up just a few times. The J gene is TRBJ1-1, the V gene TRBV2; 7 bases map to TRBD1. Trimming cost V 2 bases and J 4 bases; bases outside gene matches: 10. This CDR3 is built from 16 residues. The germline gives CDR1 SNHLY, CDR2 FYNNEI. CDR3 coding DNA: TGTGCCAGCAGTGAACCCGGGACAGCGCGAGGCACTGAAGCTTTCTTT. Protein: CASSEPGTARGTEAFF.

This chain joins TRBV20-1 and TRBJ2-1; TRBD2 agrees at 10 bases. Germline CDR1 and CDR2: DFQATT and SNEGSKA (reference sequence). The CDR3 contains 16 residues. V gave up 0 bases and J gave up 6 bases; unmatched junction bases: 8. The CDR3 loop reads CSARDDGSGRANEQFF. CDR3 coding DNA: TGCAGTGCTAGAGATGACGGCAGCGGGAGGGCCAATGAGCAGTTCTTC.

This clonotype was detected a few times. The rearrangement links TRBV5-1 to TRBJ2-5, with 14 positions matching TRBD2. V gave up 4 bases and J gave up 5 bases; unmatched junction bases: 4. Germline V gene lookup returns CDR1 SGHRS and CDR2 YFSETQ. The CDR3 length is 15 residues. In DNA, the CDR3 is TGCGCCAGCAGCCTGGGACTAGCGGGGGATGAGACCCAGTACTTC. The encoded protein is CASSLGLAGDETQYF.